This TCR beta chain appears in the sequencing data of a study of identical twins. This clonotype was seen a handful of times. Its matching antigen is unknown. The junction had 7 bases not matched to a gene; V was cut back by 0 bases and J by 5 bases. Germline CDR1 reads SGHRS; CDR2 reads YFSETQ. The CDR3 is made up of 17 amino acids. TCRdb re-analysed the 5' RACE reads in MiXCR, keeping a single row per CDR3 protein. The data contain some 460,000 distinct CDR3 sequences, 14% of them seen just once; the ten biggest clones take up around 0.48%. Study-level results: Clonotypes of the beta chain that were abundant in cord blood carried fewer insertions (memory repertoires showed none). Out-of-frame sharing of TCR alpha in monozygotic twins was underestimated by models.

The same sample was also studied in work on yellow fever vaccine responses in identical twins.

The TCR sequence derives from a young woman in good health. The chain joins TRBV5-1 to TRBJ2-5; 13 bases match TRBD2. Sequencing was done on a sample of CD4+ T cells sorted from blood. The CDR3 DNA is TGCGCCAGCAGCTTGGTAGGACTAGCGGGAGTAGGGGAGACCCAGTACTTC. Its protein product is CASSLVGLAGVGETQYF.